These 23 T cell receptor beta chains share one sample of origin, sequenced in a study of T cells in women clearing cervical HPV infection. Profiled with immunoSEQ multiplex PCR; TCRdb holds only in-frame clones, not every one. This listing includes 25,000 to 35,000 clones. Sequenced input: blood buffy coat. The source is a woman aged 18 to 75 with a cervical HPV16 infection that either progressed to CIN3+ or cleared (not recorded which).

On this clone: The read stops 3 residues short of the end of the CDR3; the missing end is completed from the germline J gene. V gene TRBV12-3 or TRBV12-4 combines with J gene TRBJ1-2, with D maybe TRBD1 (6 bases). The CDR3 is 13 amino acids. Trimming shortened V by 6 bases and J by 4 bases, and 12 bases separated the two germline ends. The chain's CDR3 is CASSARGPYGYTF. The sequenced part of the CDR3 DNA is TGTGCCAGCAGCGCCAGGGGCCCCTATGGC.

Remarks on this clone: Coverage ceases 3 residues before the CDR3 finishes, and the germline J gene fills in the end. This chain joins TRBV5-4 and TRBJ2-5; D is unclear. CDR1 and CDR2 from the germline V gene are SGHNT and YYREEE (reference sequence). V dropped 0 bases and J dropped 0 bases, with 3 bases sitting between them. This CDR3 is 13 amino acids long. CDR3 loop: CASSLDYQETQYF. The covered CDR3 bases are TGTGCCAGCAGCTTGGACTACCAAGAGACC. The full variable domain, completed using reference TRBV5-4 and TRBJ2-5, is ETGVTQSPTHLIKTRGQQVTLRCSSQSGHNTVSWYQQALGQGPQFIFQYYREEENGRGNFPPRFSGLQFPNYSSELNVNALELDDSALYLCASSLDYQETQYFGPGTRLLVL.

In the case of this clone: Read data end 3 residues before the CDR3 end; the end is taken from the germline J gene. The chain employs TRBV7-2 and TRBJ1-1, with unresolved D. Germline V CDR1 and CDR2: SGHTA, FQGNSA. The CDR3 loop spans 12 amino acids. Trimming removed 3 bases at V and 6 bases at J, with 8 bases between. The CDR3 here is CASSLEGPEAFF. CDR3 bases read: TGTGCCAGCAGCTTGGAGGGTCCTGAA.

Note on this clone: The CDR3 goes on 3 residues after the read ends, and that part is filled in from the germline J gene. V usage is TRBV18 and J usage is TRBJ1-2; D gene ambiguous. With 3 bases removed from V and 2 bases from J, the gap between germline ends came to 7 bases. From germline, CDR1 is KGHSH and CDR2 LQKENI. The CDR3 sequence is 13 residues long. The CDR3: CASSPDTNYGYTF. CDR3 DNA (partial): TGTGCCAGCTCACCCGACACCAACTATGGC.

Turning to this clone: Coverage ceases 3 residues before the CDR3 finishes, and the germline J gene fills in the end. The chain combines TRBV7-7 with TRBJ1-3; 7 positions match TRBD1. V lost 5 bases to trimming and J lost 2 bases; unmatched junction nucleotides: 3. Per germline, CDR1 SSHAT and CDR2 FNYEAQ (reference sequence). The length of the CDR3 is 14 residues. CDR3 in amino acids: CASSPDRAGNTIYF. Incomplete CDR3 DNA: TGTGCCAGCAGCCCAGACAGGGCTGGAAACACC.

Concerning this clone itself: The read finishes 3 residues shy of the CDR3 end, and the germline J gene is used to complete it. The chain carries TRBV7-6 and TRBJ2-7; D may correspond to TRBD1 or TRBD2 (7 bases each). Trimming shortened V by 0 bases and J by 6 bases, and 15 bases separated the two germline ends. CDR1 and CDR2 (germline): SGHVS, FNYEAQ. The CDR3 has 15 residues. Partial CDR3 DNA: TGTGCCAGCAGCTTAGCGGGAGGGGGCGAGGGCGAG. Amino acid sequence: CASSLAGGGEGE. From start to end, the CDR3 is CASSLAGGGEGEQYF.

CDR3: CASSQDKGSSYGYTF. The part of the CDR3 DNA that was read is TGCGCCAGCAGCCAAGACAAGGGCTCTTCTTATGGC. This chain links TRBV4-1 with TRBJ1-2; D is uncertain. The read terminates 3 residues ahead of where the CDR3 ends, so the germline J gene completes it. Germline lookup yields CDR1 MGHRA and CDR2 YSYEKL. This CDR3 spans 15 amino acids. The ends were cut back, 0 bases at V and 5 bases at J, with 13 bases in the middle.

Turning to this clone: The read stops 3 residues short of the end of the CDR3; the missing end is completed from the germline J gene. V gene TRBV23-1 combines with J gene TRBJ1-1, with D unresolved. TRBV23-1 counts as an open reading frame of uncertain function. With 0 bases removed from V and 6 bases from J, the gap between germline ends came to 14 bases. The CDR3 extends over 15 amino acids. CDR3 bases read: TGCGCCAGCAGTCAATCTCGAGCGGGGTGCGCTGAA. Amino acids: CASSQSRAGCAE. The whole CDR3 is CASSQSRAGCAEAFF.

Notes on this clone: The read terminates 3 residues ahead of where the CDR3 ends, so the germline J gene completes it. This sequence joins TRBV5-1 and TRBJ2-7, with D maybe TRBD2 (6 bases). The CDR3 covers 16 residues. Germline CDR1 is SGHRS and CDR2 is YFSETQ. Trimming cost V 4 bases and J 5 bases, with 22 bases left between them. This CDR3 is CASSPEGGRGRDEQYF. CDR3 bases read: TGCGCCAGCAGCCCCGAGGGAGGTAGGGGCAGGGACGAG.

Regarding this clone: The read terminates 3 residues before the CDR3 end, so the remaining end is supplied by the germline J gene. The chain joins TRBV7-2 to TRBJ2-7, with a tentative D call TRBD1 (6 bases). The germline V gene encodes CDR1 SGHTA and CDR2 FQGNSA. CDR3 length: 14 residues. V gave up 1 base and J gave up 0 bases, with 7 bases separating them. CDR3 bases read: TGTGCCAGCAGCTTAGGCAGGGGCTCCTACGAG. Amino acids: CASSLGRGSYE. The full-length CDR3 reads as CASSLGRGSYEQYF.

Comment on this clone: The CDR3 end falls 3 residues outside the read, so it is completed with the germline J gene. The chain links TRBV6-2 or TRBV6-3 to TRBJ2-7; D perhaps matches TRBD2 (6 bases). The V and J ends lost 6 bases and 1 base respectively, with 13 bases between them. Germline values: CDR1 MNHEY, CDR2 SVGEGT. The CDR3 runs 14 residues. The CDR3 sequence: CASSLGLRSYEQYF. CDR3 bases read: TGTGCCAGCAGCCTGGGACTCCGGTCCTACGAG.

A remark on this clone: The CDR3 is cut off 3 residues early in the read; its end comes from the germline J gene. J is TRBJ2-1 and V is TRBV30; TRBD2 agrees at 8 bases. CDR1 is GTSNPN and CDR2 is SVGIG in the germline V gene (reference sequence). V shed 0 bases and J 8 bases; nucleotides not matched to a gene: 15. The CDR3 contains 17 residues. This CDR3 reads CAWSVKPSRGGWDEQFF. The CDR3 DNA, read in part, is TGTGCCTGGAGTGTTAAGCCTAGCCGGGGGGGGTGGGATGAG.

Points on this clone: Read coverage stops 3 residues before the CDR3 terminus; the germline J gene supplies the remainder. V usage is TRBV19 and J usage is TRBJ2-5; 7 nucleotides match TRBD1. The V gene's germline CDR1 is LNHDA and CDR2 SQIVND (reference sequence). Losses at the gene ends were 2 bases for V and 7 bases for J; bases not matched to a gene: 16. The CDR3 is 17 residues long. CDR3 sequence: CASSISGAEGAAVTQYF. The CDR3 DNA, read in part, is TGTGCCAGTAGTATAAGTGGGGCAGAGGGGGCGGCGGTGACC.

Notes on this clone: The read gets to within 3 residues of the CDR3 end, and the germline J gene fills in the rest. The chain couples TRBV7-2 to TRBJ2-5; 8 nucleotides align to TRBD1. This CDR3 has 15 residues. The V segment lost 7 bases and the J segment 2 bases; nucleotides outside the gene matches: 9. Germline V lookup: CDR1 SGHTA, CDR2 FQGNSA. CDR3 residues: CASIEDRGFQETQYF. CDR3 DNA (partial): TGTGCCAGCATCGAAGACAGGGGATTTCAAGAGACC.

On this clone: The missing CDR3 end, 3 residues past where the read stops, is filled in from the germline J gene. The V gene is TRBV20-1, the J gene TRBJ2-3, with 15 positions matching TRBD2. Unmatched junction bases numbered 7, after V lost 6 bases and J lost 0 bases. Germline V CDR1 and CDR2: DFQATT, SNEGSKA (reference sequence). CDR3 size: 17 residues. The part of the CDR3 DNA that was read is TGCAGTGCCGCGGGACTAGCGGGGGGCATAAGCACAGATACG. It translates to CSAAGLAGGISTDT. The full CDR3 reads CSAAGLAGGISTDTQYF.

On this clone: The read falls 3 residues short of the CDR3 end, and the missing part is taken from the germline J gene. V is TRBV7-9 and J is TRBJ2-2, with D tentatively TRBD1 (6 bases). CDR3 length: 15 residues. V lost 6 bases to trimming and J lost 3 bases, with 14 bases between them. Germline CDR1 SEHNR, CDR2 FQNEAQ (reference sequence). CDR3 sequence: CASRPRQAHTGELFF. The sequenced part of the CDR3 DNA is TGTGCCAGCAGACCCCGACAGGCTCACACCGGGGAG.

As concerns this clone: The read falls 3 residues short of the CDR3 end, and the missing part is taken from the germline J gene. This chain links TRBV19 with TRBJ1-2; D ambiguous. Looked up from germline, CDR1 is LNHDA and CDR2 is SQIVND (reference sequence). This CDR3 is 14 amino acids long. Partial CDR3 DNA: TGTGCCAGTAGTATAGTGACCGCAGAGGGCGAC. It is translated as CASSIVTAEGD. The CDR3 as a whole reads CASSIVTAEGDYTF.

About this clone: Coverage ceases 3 residues before the CDR3 finishes, and the germline J gene fills in the end. This sequence joins TRBV18 and TRBJ1-6; 7 bases fit TRBD1. The CDR3 is made up of 15 amino acids. Unmatched junction bases numbered 6, after V lost 3 bases and J lost 7 bases. Germline V lookup: CDR1 KGHSH, CDR2 LQKENI. The part of the CDR3 DNA that was read is TGTGCCAGCTCACCCCCCGGGACAGAAAATTCACCC. Encoded protein: CASSPPGTENSP. The CDR3 in its entirety is CASSPPGTENSPLHF.

About this clone itself: The read stops 3 residues short of the end of the CDR3; the missing end is completed from the germline J gene. The chain joins TRBV14 to TRBJ1-1, with 8 bases lining up with TRBD1. This CDR3 contains 16 residues. V lost 2 bases to trimming and J lost 2 bases; unmatched junction nucleotides: 7. Looked up from germline, CDR1 is SGHDN and CDR2 is FVKESK. Incomplete CDR3 DNA: TGTGCCAGCAGCCAACTATGGCAGGGGGCAAACACTGAA. Translated, it gives CASSQLWQGANTE. In full, the CDR3 reads CASSQLWQGANTEAFF.

As concerns this clone: The CDR3 end lies 3 residues beyond the end of the read and is filled in from the germline J gene. V is TRBV19 and J is TRBJ2-7, with TRBD1 as a possible D gene (6 bases). Germline lookup yields CDR1 LNHDA and CDR2 SQIVND (reference sequence). The CDR3 runs to 14 residues. With 3 bases removed from V and 2 bases from J, the gap between germline ends came to 11 bases. This chain's CDR3 is CASSIRGNPYEQYF. CDR3 DNA, as far as it was read: TGTGCCAGTAGTATTAGGGGGAATCCCTACGAG.

Note on this clone: Read sequence stops 3 residues before the CDR3 end, and the germline J gene provides the missing end. This chain links TRBV7-2 with TRBJ2-3; 7 bases agree with TRBD1. The germline V gene has CDR1 SGHTA and CDR2 FQGNSA. The CDR3 extends over 14 amino acids. Trimming cost V 7 bases and J 2 bases; bases outside gene matches: 6. The CDR3 region is CASTGDSVTDTQYF. Incomplete CDR3 DNA: TGTGCCAGCACCGGGGACAGCGTCACAGATACG.

With regard to this clone: The read gets to within 3 residues of the CDR3 end, and the germline J gene fills in the rest. This rearrangement joins TRBV7-9 to TRBJ2-7; tentatively, D is TRBD1 (5 bases). This CDR3 has 14 amino acids. Per germline, CDR1 SEHNR and CDR2 FQNEAQ (reference sequence). V was clipped by 0 bases and J by 4 bases, with 10 bases between them. The sequenced CDR3 bases are TGTGCCAGCAGCTTAGCAGGGGATGGGTACGAG. Amino acids: CASSLAGDGYE. The whole CDR3 region reads CASSLAGDGYEQYF.

Notes on this clone: The DNA ends 3 residues before the CDR3 does, and the rest of the CDR3 is filled in from the germline J gene. The rearrangement joins TRBV30 to TRBJ1-6; tentative D call: TRBD1 (6 bases). The germline gives CDR1 GTSNPN, CDR2 SVGIG (reference sequence). The CDR3 is 15 residues long. V lost 6 bases and J 6 bases, leaving 18 bases between the germline ends. Incomplete CDR3 DNA: TGTGCCTGCTTGGAGCGCCAGGGGATTAATTCACCC. Residues: CACLERQGINSP. The full-length CDR3 reads as CACLERQGINSPLHF.